What follows is one T cell receptor (beta chain) and its context. This CDR3 spans 17 amino acids. Germline CDR1 and CDR2: LGHNA and YNFKEQ. V lost 5 bases and J 0 bases, leaving 17 bases between the germline ends. This record comes from a study of blood T cell repertoires in COVID-19. Study context: Sources were T cells, B-cell-depleted T cells, or PBMCs; the material itself was cDNA or gDNA.

Participants spanned ages about 18 to 95 years and resided in 20 to 30 US areas. The study assigned cohorts using participant-reported clinical history. Symptom resolution, clearance, or two negative PCRs marked the recovered donors of Cohort 3. The data were produced by immunoSEQ multiplex PCR, yet TCRdb's version contains in-frame clones alone and is incomplete. The repertoire has approximately 320,000 clones, 80% to 90% of them found once; the top ten carry about 8.9%. Sequences were obtained from PBMCs or T cells enriched from blood (not recorded which). This TCR came from a woman younger than 35 who had recovered from COVID-19. V gene TRBV4-2 combines with J gene TRBJ2-1; D gene ambiguous. CDR3 in DNA: TGTGCCAGCAGCAGAAGCCGTCTCGCGAGCTCCTACAATGAGCAGTTCTTC. The encoded protein is CASSRSRLASSYNEQFF.